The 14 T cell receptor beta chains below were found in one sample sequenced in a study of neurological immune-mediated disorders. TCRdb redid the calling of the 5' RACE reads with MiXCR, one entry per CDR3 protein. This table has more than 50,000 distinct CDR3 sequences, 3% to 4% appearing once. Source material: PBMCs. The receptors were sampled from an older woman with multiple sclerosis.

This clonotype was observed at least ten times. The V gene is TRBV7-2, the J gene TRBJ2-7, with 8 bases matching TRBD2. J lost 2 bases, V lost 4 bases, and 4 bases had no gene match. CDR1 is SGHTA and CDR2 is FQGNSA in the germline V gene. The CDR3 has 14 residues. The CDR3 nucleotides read TGTGCCAGCAGCTCTGGCGGGGGGCCCTACGAGCAGTACTTC. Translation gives CASSSGGGPYEQYF.

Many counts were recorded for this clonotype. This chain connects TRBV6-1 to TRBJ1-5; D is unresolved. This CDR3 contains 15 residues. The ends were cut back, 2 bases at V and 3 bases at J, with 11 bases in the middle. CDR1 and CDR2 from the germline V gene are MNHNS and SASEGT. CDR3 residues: CASSESRRTNQPQHF. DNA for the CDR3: TGTGCCAGCAGTGAATCTCGACGGACCAATCAGCCCCAGCATTTT.

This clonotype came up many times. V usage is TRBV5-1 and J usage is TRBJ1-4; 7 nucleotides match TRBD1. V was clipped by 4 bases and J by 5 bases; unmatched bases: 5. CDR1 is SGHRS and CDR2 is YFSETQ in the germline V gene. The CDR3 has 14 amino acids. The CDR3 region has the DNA TGCGCCAGCAGCCGTGACAGGGTGAATGAAAAACTGTTTTTT. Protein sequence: CASSRDRVNEKLFF. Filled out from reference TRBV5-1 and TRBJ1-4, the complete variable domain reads KAGVTQTPRYLIKTRGQQVTLSCSPISGHRSVSWYQQTPGQGLQFLFEYFSETQRNKGNFPGRFSGRQFSNSRSEMNVSTLELGDSALYLCASSRDRVNEKLFFGSGTQLSVL.

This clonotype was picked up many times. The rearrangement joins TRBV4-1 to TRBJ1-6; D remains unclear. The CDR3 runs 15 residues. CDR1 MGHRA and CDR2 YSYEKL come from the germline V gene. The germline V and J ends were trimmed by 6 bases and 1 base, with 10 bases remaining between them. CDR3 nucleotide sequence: TGCGCCAGCAGGCCTCAGTGGTCCTATAATTCACCCCTCCACTTT. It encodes CASRPQWSYNSPLHF.

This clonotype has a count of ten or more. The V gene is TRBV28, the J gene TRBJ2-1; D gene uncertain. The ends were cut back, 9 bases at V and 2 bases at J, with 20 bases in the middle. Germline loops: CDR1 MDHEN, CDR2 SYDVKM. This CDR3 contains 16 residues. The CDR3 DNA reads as TGTGCCAGTAAACGACCCAGGTCCATAGCCTACAATGAGCAGTTCTTC. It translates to CASKRPRSIAYNEQFF.

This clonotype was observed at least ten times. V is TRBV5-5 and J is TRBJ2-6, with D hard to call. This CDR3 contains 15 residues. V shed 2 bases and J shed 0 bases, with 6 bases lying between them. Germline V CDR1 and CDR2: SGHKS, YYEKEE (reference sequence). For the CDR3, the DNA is TGTGCCAGCAGCTTTATCTCCTCTGGGGCCAACGTCCTGACTTTC. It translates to CASSFISSGANVLTF.

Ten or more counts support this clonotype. The CDR3 region has the DNA TGTGCCAGCAGTTTTCTACAGGGGGTCGGCGGTCAGCCCCAGCATTTT. Encoded protein: CASSFLQGVGGQPQHF. This chain joins TRBV12-3 or TRBV12-4 and TRBJ1-5; 8 bases match TRBD1. This CDR3 contains 16 residues. Trimming took 3 bases from V and 6 from J; bases not matched to a gene: 10.

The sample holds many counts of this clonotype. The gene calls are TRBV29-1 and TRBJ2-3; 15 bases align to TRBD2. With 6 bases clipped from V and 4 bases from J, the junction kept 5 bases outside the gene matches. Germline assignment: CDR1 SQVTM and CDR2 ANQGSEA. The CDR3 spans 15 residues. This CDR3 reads CSVQGLAGGADTQYF. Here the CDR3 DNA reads TGCAGCGTCCAGGGACTAGCGGGGGGCGCAGATACGCAGTATTTT.

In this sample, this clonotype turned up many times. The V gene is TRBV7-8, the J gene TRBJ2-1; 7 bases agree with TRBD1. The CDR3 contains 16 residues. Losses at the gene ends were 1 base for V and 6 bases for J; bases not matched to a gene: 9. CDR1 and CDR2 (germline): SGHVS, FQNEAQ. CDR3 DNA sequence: TGTGCCAGCAGCTTAGAGAGATGGACAGGCAGCAATGAGCAGTTCTTC. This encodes CASSLERWTGSNEQFF.

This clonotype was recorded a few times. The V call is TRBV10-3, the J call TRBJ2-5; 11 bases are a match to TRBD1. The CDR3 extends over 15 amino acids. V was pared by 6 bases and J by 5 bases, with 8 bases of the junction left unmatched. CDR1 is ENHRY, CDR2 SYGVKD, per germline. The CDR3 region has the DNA TGTGCCATCAGCCCCGGGACAGGGGGATCGGAGACCCAGTACTTC. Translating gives CAISPGTGGSETQYF.

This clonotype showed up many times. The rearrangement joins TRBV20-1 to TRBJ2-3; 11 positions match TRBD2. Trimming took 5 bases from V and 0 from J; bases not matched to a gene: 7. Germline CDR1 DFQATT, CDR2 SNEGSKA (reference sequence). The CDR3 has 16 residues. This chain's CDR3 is CSASGLAGHSTDTQYF. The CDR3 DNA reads TGCAGTGCTTCCGGACTAGCGGGCCATAGCACAGATACGCAGTATTTT.

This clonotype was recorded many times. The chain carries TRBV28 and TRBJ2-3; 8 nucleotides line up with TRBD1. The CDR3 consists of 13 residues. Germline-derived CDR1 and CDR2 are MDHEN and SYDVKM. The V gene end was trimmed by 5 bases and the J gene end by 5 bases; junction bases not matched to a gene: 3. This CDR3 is CASSNRGRDTQYF. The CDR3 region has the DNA TGTGCCAGCAGTAACAGGGGGAGAGATACGCAGTATTTT.

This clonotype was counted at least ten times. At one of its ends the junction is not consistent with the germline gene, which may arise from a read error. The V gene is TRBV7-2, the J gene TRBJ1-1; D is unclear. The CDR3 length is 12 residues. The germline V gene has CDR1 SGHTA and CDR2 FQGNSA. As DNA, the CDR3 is TGTGCCAGCAGCTTACGGTATTCAGCGGGGTCTTTT. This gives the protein CASSLRYSAGSF.

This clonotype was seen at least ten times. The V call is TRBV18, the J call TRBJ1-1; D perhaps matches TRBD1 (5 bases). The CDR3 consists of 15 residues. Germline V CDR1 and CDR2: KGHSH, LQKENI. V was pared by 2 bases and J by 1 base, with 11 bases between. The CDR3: CASSPGTLPNTEAFF. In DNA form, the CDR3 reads TGTGCCAGCTCACCAGGGACCCTACCGAACACTGAAGCTTTCTTT. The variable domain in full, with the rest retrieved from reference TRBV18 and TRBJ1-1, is NAGVMQNPRHLVRRRGQEARLRCSPMKGHSHVYWYRQLPEEGLKFMVYLQKENIIDESGMPKERFSAEFPKEGPSILRIQQVVRGDSAAYFCASSPGTLPNTEAFFGQGTRLTVV.